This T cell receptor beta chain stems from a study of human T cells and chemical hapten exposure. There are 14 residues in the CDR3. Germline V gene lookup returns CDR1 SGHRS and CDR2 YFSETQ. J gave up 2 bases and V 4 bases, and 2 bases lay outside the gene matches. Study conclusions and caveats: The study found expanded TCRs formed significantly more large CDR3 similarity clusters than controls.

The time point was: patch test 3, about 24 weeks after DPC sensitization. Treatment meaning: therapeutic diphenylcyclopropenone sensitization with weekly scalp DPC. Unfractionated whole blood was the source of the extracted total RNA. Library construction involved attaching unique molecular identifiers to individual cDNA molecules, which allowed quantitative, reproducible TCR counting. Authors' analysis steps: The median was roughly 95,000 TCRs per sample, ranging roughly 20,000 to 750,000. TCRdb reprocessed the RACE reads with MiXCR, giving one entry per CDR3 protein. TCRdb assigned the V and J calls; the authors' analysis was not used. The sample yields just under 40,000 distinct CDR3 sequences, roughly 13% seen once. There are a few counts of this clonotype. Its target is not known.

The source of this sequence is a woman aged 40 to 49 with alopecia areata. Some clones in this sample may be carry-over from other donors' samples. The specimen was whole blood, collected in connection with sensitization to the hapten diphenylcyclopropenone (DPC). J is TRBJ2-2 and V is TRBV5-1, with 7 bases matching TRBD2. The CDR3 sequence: CASSTSANTGELFF. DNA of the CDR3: TGCGCCAGCAGCACTAGCGCCAACACCGGGGAGCTGTTTTTT.